The 32 T cell receptor beta chains given below trace back to one sample, sequenced in a study of blood T cells in healthy people across ages. It was with a sample-barcoded 5' primer and a J-beta primer mix that a second PCR of roughly 6 to 11 cycles was run. TCRdb reprocessed the 5' RACE reads via MiXCR and lists one record per CDR3 protein. The sample holds nearly 800,000 distinct CDR3 sequences, roughly three fifths seen once. The material sequenced was blood. The receptors derive from a man aged 40-49 years in good health.

This clonotype was seen only a few times. The V call is TRBV20-1, the J call TRBJ2-7; 8 bases match TRBD2. This CDR3 is 14 amino acids long. Germline V CDR1 and CDR2: DFQATT, SNEGSKA (reference sequence). With V trimmed by 5 bases and J by 2 bases, 8 bases remained unmatched. The CDR3 sequence: CSAPIAGITYEQYF. The CDR3 coding sequence is TGCAGTGCTCCCATAGCGGGGATAACCTACGAGCAGTACTTC.

This chain links TRBV20-1 with TRBJ2-1, with D possibly TRBD2 on 6 matching bases. Trimming left V 3 bases short and J 8 bases short, with 11 bases between. The CDR3 runs to 12 residues. Germline V lookup: CDR1 DFQATT, CDR2 SNEGSKA (reference sequence). Here the CDR3 DNA reads TGCAGTGCTAGCGGGAGTATGGATGAGCAGTTCTTC. This sequence encodes CSASGSMDEQFF.

The chain recombines TRBV5-5 with TRBJ2-5; D remains ambiguous. CDR1 and CDR2 from the germline V gene are SGHKS and YYEKEE (reference sequence). The length of the CDR3 is 11 residues. Deletions cut 8 bases from V and 2 bases from J, with 7 bases between. CDR3 loop: CASGEQETQYF. The DNA for the CDR3 is TGTGCCAGTGGTGAACAAGAGACCCAGTACTTC. Full variable domain (remainder filled in from reference TRBV5-5 and TRBJ2-5): DAGVTQSPTHLIKTRGQQVTLRCSPISGHKSVSWYQQVLGQGPQFIFQYYEKEERGRGNFPDRFSARQFPNYSSELNVNALLLGDSALYLCASGEQETQYFGPGTRLLVL.

The genes are TRBV7-2 and TRBJ1-4; D possibly corresponds to TRBD1 (6 bases). CDR3 size: 15 residues. V was shortened by 1 base and J by 4 bases, with 10 bases between the two germline ends. Germline values: CDR1 SGHTA, CDR2 FQGNSA. Written as DNA, the CDR3 is TGTGCCAGCAGCTTAGAGAGGGGGTATAATGAAAAACTGTTTTTT. Amino acid sequence: CASSLERGYNEKLFF.

The CDR3 sequence is CASFELAGVLKTQYF. The CDR3 region has the DNA TGTGCCAGCTTCGAATTAGCGGGAGTGTTAAAGACCCAGTACTTC. V and J are TRBV6-1 and TRBJ2-5; 9 nucleotides agree with TRBD2. The germline gives CDR1 MNHNS, CDR2 SASEGT. There are 15 residues in the CDR3. With 8 bases clipped from V and 6 bases from J, the junction kept 13 bases outside the gene matches.

This chain joins TRBV7-2 and TRBJ2-7; no reliable D call. In germline, CDR1 is SGHTA, CDR2 FQGNSA. The length of the CDR3 is 15 residues. Deletions cut 1 base from V and 1 base from J, with 11 bases between. The CDR3 nucleotides read TGTACCAGCAGCTTAGGCCAGAACCCTTCCTACGAGCAGTACTTC. This sequence encodes CTSSLGQNPSYEQYF.

The rearrangement links TRBV4-1 to TRBJ2-1, with D unclear. Trimming left V 1 base short and J 3 bases short, with 13 bases between. Looked up from germline, CDR1 is MGHRA and CDR2 is YSYEKL. The CDR3 contains 16 residues. CDR3: CASSQVSGRLYNEQFF. The CDR3 DNA reads as TGCGCCAGCAGCCAAGTGTCCGGGCGACTCTACAATGAGCAGTTCTTC.

The chain has TRBV4-3 and TRBJ2-1; 10 nucleotides match TRBD2. The J call may be incorrect, as the DNA end agrees better with TRBJ2-7. The length of the CDR3 is 16 residues. Germline lookup yields CDR1 LGHNA and CDR2 YSLEER. As DNA, the CDR3 is TGCGCCAGCAGCCCGGGACTAGCGAACTCCTACAATGAGCAGTACTTC. It codes for CASSPGLANSYNEQYF.

This chain joins TRBV5-1 and TRBJ2-1, with 13 positions matching TRBD2. CDR1 and CDR2 (germline): SGHRS, YFSETQ. The junction had 5 bases not matched to a gene; V was cut back by 6 bases and J by 8 bases. The CDR3 has 14 residues. This chain's CDR3 is CASTRTSGGDEQFF. The CDR3 DNA sequence: TGCGCCAGCACCCGGACTAGCGGGGGCGATGAGCAGTTCTTC.

The genes are TRBV6-2 or TRBV6-3 and TRBJ2-5; 8 bases fit TRBD1. TRBJ2-7 explains the end of the DNA better; the J call may be wrong. The CDR3 has 15 residues. The germline V gene has CDR1 MNHEY and CDR2 SVGEGT. The CDR3 sequence is CASSPYRGSQYEQYF. CDR3 in DNA: TGTGCCAGCAGTCCCTACAGGGGGTCCCAGTACGAGCAGTACTTC.

The table lists this clonotype with a few counts. The chain links TRBV29-1 to TRBJ2-3, with 7 bases that match TRBD2. CDR3 length: 12 residues. Trimming cost V 4 bases and J 3 bases; bases outside gene matches: 1. CDR1 and CDR2 (germline): SQVTM, ANQGSEA. The CDR3 protein is CSVAGGTDTQYF. DNA for the CDR3: TGCAGCGTTGCGGGAGGTACAGATACGCAGTATTTT.

The chain links TRBV14 to TRBJ1-5, with TRBD1 as a possible D gene (5 bases). CDR3 length equals 12 residues. Trimming pared 2 bases from V and 10 bases from J, leaving 9 bases between. CDR1 SGHDN and CDR2 FVKESK come from the germline V gene. Written as DNA, the CDR3 is TGTGCCAGCAGCCAAACAGGTGAACCCCAGCATTTT. This translates into CASSQTGEPQHF.

This clonotype has more than one count but fewer than ten. The chain has TRBV7-2 and TRBJ1-4; the D gene is possibly TRBD1 (5 bases). Germline V gene lookup returns CDR1 SGHTA and CDR2 FQGNSA. CDR3 size: 16 residues. V was shortened by 0 bases and J by 1 base, with 9 bases between the two germline ends. CDR3 loop: CASSLAPGVTNEKLFF. The CDR3 DNA reads TGTGCCAGCAGCTTAGCGCCGGGGGTAACTAATGAAAAACTGTTTTTT. Complete variable domain (other parts from reference TRBV7-2 and TRBJ1-4): GAGVSQSPSNKVTEKGKDVELRCDPISGHTALYWYRQSLGQGLEFLIYFQGNSAPDKSGLPSDRFSAERTGGSVSTLTIQRTQQEDSAVYLCASSLAPGVTNEKLFFGSGTQLSVL.

J is TRBJ2-5 and V is TRBV2; D may be TRBD1 (5 bases). This CDR3 spans 14 amino acids. V dropped 6 bases and J dropped 4 bases, with 15 bases sitting between them. Germline values: CDR1 SNHLY, CDR2 FYNNEI. The DNA of the CDR3 is TGTGCCAGCAGAGGACCGACAGTTGGAGAGACCCAGTACTTC. This gives the protein CASRGPTVGETQYF.

The chain uses TRBV15 and TRBJ1-2; D not certain. Between the trimmed V and J ends, which lost 7 bases and 3 bases, there was a span of 18 bases. In germline, CDR1 is LNHNV, CDR2 YYDKDF (reference sequence). The CDR3 consists of 15 residues. The CDR3 sequence: CATTSSDFSDYGYTF. Here the CDR3 DNA reads TGTGCCACCACCTCTTCAGACTTCTCGGACTATGGCTACACCTTC.

The chain recombines TRBV20-1 with TRBJ2-7; no clear D. From germline, CDR1 is DFQATT and CDR2 SNEGSKA (reference sequence). The CDR3 has 14 amino acids. Trimming shortened V by 0 bases and J by 2 bases, and 11 bases separated the two germline ends. The CDR3 region has the DNA TGCAGTGCTAGAGATCCTTACATGACCTACGAGCAGTACTTC. Translation gives CSARDPYMTYEQYF.

The V call is TRBV20-1, the J call TRBJ2-6; 7 bases align to TRBD1. The CDR3 is made up of 19 amino acids. J lost 0 bases, V lost 6 bases, and 17 bases had no gene match. Looked up from germline, CDR1 is DFQATT and CDR2 is SNEGSKA (reference sequence). The CDR3 DNA reads TGCAGTGCGCAAATCCAGGGGACAGCTTCTAACTCTGGGGCCAACGTCCTGACTTTC. Translated: CSAQIQGTASNSGANVLTF.

V and J are TRBV7-6 and TRBJ2-7; maybe TRBD2 (5 bases). CDR1 SGHVS and CDR2 FNYEAQ come from the germline V gene. The CDR3 has 13 amino acids. V shed 5 bases and J shed 1 base, with 9 bases lying between them. The CDR3, as DNA: TGTGCCAGCAGCCACGGGGAGTCCTACGAGCAGTACTTC. Residues: CASSHGESYEQYF.

The rearrangement links TRBV6-6 to TRBJ2-7; 11 bases map to TRBD2. V was pared by 6 bases and J by 2 bases, with 9 bases of the junction left unmatched. The CDR3 is made up of 16 amino acids. Looked up from germline, CDR1 is MNHNY and CDR2 is SVGAGI (reference sequence). The CDR3 here is CASSPGTSGGAYEQYF. Written as DNA, the CDR3 is TGTGCCAGCAGCCCCGGCACTAGCGGGGGTGCCTACGAGCAGTACTTC.

This clonotype turned up a few times. This chain uses TRBV25-1 with TRBJ1-2, with 9 bases matching TRBD1. The V segment lost 4 bases and the J segment 6 bases; nucleotides outside the gene matches: 6. This CDR3 has 14 amino acids. The germline V gene has CDR1 MGHDK and CDR2 SYGVNS. For the CDR3, the DNA is TGTGCCAGCAGTGCCTATACAGGGGGCCATGGCTACACCTTC. This encodes CASSAYTGGHGYTF.

The chain has TRBV7-2 and TRBJ1-2; tentatively, D is TRBD1 (6 bases). CDR3 length: 15 residues. Between the trimmed V and J ends, which lost 5 bases and 2 bases, there was a span of 15 bases. Germline V gene sequence: CDR1 SGHTA, CDR2 FQGNSA. The CDR3 DNA reads TGTGCCAGCAGCCGACACAGGGACGGGAACTATGGCTACACCTTC. Amino acid sequence: CASSRHRDGNYGYTF.

The chain carries TRBV7-2 and TRBJ1-2; D not certain. The germline V and J ends were trimmed by 1 base and 0 bases, with 9 bases remaining between them. The CDR3 totals 15 residues. CDR1 is SGHTA and CDR2 is FQGNSA in the germline V gene. Here the CDR3 DNA reads TGTGCCAGCAGCTTAGGCACGGGTACTAACTATGGCTACACCTTC. It translates to CASSLGTGTNYGYTF. The full variable domain, completed using reference TRBV7-2 and TRBJ1-2, is GAGVSQSPSNKVTEKGKDVELRCDPISGHTALYWYRQSLGQGLEFLIYFQGNSAPDKSGLPSDRFSAERTGGSVSTLTIQRTQQEDSAVYLCASSLGTGTNYGYTFGSGTRLTVV.

This chain links TRBV29-1 with TRBJ2-5; TRBD2 is a possible D gene (6 bases). The V gene's germline CDR1 is SQVTM and CDR2 ANQGSEA. CDR3 size: 14 residues. V lost 5 bases to trimming and J lost 11 bases, with 24 bases between them. The CDR3 spells CSVSRRERVDEQYF. CDR3 DNA: TGCAGCGTTAGTAGGAGGGAAAGGGTGGATGAGCAGTACTTC.

Concerning this clonotype: A much more abundant neighbour one base away suggests this may be a read error. The CDR3 sequence: CASTTSGVNEQYF. The DNA of the CDR3 is TGTGCCAGCACTACTAGCGGGGTCAATGAGCAGTACTTC. The genes are TRBV27 and TRBJ2-4, with 10 bases identical to TRBD2. Germline CDR1 reads MNHEY; CDR2 reads SMNVEV (reference sequence). The CDR3 has 13 amino acids. With V trimmed by 7 bases and J by 13 bases, 10 bases remained unmatched.

This clonotype was found many times. V is TRBV9 and J is TRBJ1-6; D call uncertain. Germline CDR1 reads SGDLS; CDR2 reads YYNGEE. This CDR3 has 15 amino acids. Deletions cut 2 bases from V and 5 bases from J, with 11 bases between. In DNA, the CDR3 is TGTGCCAGCAGCGTCACTGACAATAATAATTCACCCCTCCACTTT. Translated, it gives CASSVTDNNNSPLHF.

The rearrangement links TRBV6-1 to TRBJ1-1; D is ambiguous. CDR3 size: 14 residues. The V gene's germline CDR1 is MNHNS and CDR2 SASEGT. The V end was cut by 10 bases, the J end by 8 bases, with 23 bases between. The CDR3 is CANRGPGVGLEAFF. CDR3 in DNA: TGTGCCAACCGAGGGCCGGGCGTGGGGTTAGAAGCTTTCTTT.

The chain combines TRBV20-1 with TRBJ2-5; D is unclear. Germline CDR1 reads DFQATT; CDR2 reads SNEGSKA (reference sequence). Trimming shortened V by 0 bases and J by 2 bases, and 13 bases separated the two germline ends. The CDR3 has 15 amino acids. The CDR3 protein is CSARDLGRPQETQYF. The DNA for the CDR3 is TGCAGTGCTAGAGATCTCGGACGCCCACAAGAGACCCAGTACTTC.

This clonotype was detected a few times. V is TRBV4-2 and J is TRBJ2-1, with D possibly matching TRBD2 (6 bases). The CDR3 spans 19 residues. V lost 0 bases and J 2 bases, leaving 20 bases between the germline ends. Germline values: CDR1 LGHNA, CDR2 YNFKEQ. This chain's CDR3 is CASSQDEIGGRGAYNEQFF. In DNA, the CDR3 is TGTGCCAGCAGCCAAGACGAGATAGGAGGGAGAGGGGCCTACAATGAGCAGTTCTTC.

The chain recombines TRBV9 with TRBJ2-1; TRBD1 aligns across 9 bases. This CDR3 comprises 15 residues. CDR1 SGDLS and CDR2 YYNGEE come from the germline V gene. Trimming cost V 2 bases and J 5 bases; bases outside gene matches: 5. Here the CDR3 DNA reads TGTGCCAGCAGCGTGGGGACAGGGATTAACAATGAGCAGTTCTTC. Its protein product is CASSVGTGINNEQFF.

In the case of this clonotype: Sequence at one end of the junction differs from germline and may be a read error. J is TRBJ1-1 and V is TRBV12-3 or TRBV12-4; D may be TRBD1 (6 bases). The CDR3 runs to 15 residues. The CDR3 DNA is TGTGCCAGCACTTTACTGACAGGAGGGAACACTGAAGCTTTCTTT. Its protein is CASTLLTGGNTEAFF.

The chain carries TRBV2 and TRBJ2-7; D uncertain. The V end was cut by 2 bases, the J end by 12 bases, with 8 bases between. CDR1 SNHLY and CDR2 FYNNEI come from the germline V gene. The CDR3 has 10 residues. CDR3 loop: CASSETVLYF. The CDR3 coding sequence is TGTGCCAGCAGTGAAACGGTTCTGTACTTC. The full variable domain, completed using reference TRBV2 and TRBJ2-7, is EPEVTQTPSHQVTQMGQEVILRCVPISNHLYFYWYRQILGQKVEFLVSFYNNEISEKSEIFDDQFSVERPDGSNFTLKIRSTKLEDSAMYFCASSETVLYFGPGTRLTVT.

The J gene is TRBJ1-1, the V gene TRBV7-2; possible D gene TRBD1, 6 bases. CDR1 and CDR2 (germline): SGHTA, FQGNSA. The CDR3 extends over 16 amino acids. Trimming took 3 bases from V and 6 from J, leaving 20 bases between them. CDR3 in DNA: TGTGCCAGCAGCTTGGAAATCAGGGGAATGGGCGCTGAAGCTTTCTTT. Translating gives CASSLEIRGMGAEAFF. Drawing the rest from reference TRBV7-2 and TRBJ1-1, the complete variable domain is GAGVSQSPSNKVTEKGKDVELRCDPISGHTALYWYRQSLGQGLEFLIYFQGNSAPDKSGLPSDRFSAERTGGSVSTLTIQRTQQEDSAVYLCASSLEIRGMGAEAFFGQGTRLTVV.